This TCR beta chain stems from a study of cytomegalovirus exposure and HLA in healthy donors. Findings and caveats of the study: Specificity for CMV antigens was confirmed in vitro for a few of the CMV-associated chains. Certain sequence variants were highly shared and formed a cluster, and this cluster was likely a sequencing artifact. Presence/absence results assume similar sequencing depth per donor, which may not hold. Reported findings show TCR beta sequences accurately forecast HLA-A and HLA-B alleles in most subjects.

Primers: 60 Vbeta forward and 13 Jbeta reverse. Libraries were prepared by immunoSEQ multiplex PCR; TCRdb keeps only in-frame clonotypes and omits some of them. The repertoire holds about 79,000 clones, with approximately 61% as singletons. Germline V CDR1 and CDR2: LNHDA, SQIVND (reference sequence). The CDR3 is made up of 15 amino acids. Trimming took off 5 bases at V and 6 bases at J, with 14 bases between the two ends. On this clone: Its antigen is unidentified.

This TCR came from a woman between 45 and 65 years old in good health and CMV-seropositive. The chain combines TRBV19 with TRBJ1-6; D not resolved. The sample consisted of PBMCs. The chain's CDR3 is CASSGTGRANSPLHF. As DNA, the CDR3 is TGTGCCAGTAGTGGAACCGGGAGAGCTAATTCACCCCTCCACTTT.